This TCR beta chain was identified during a study of T cells in tuberculosis. Sorting used thawed, overnight-rested PBMC stained with anti-CD3, a viability dye and GMM-loaded CD1B tetramer. The lipid loaded on the CD1B tetramers was C32 glucose monomycolate from Rhodococcus equi. CD14-expressing monocytes were removed from PBMC before cryopreservation and sorting. Tetramer-negative cells, about 97,000 per donor, were also sorted. Study results and caveats: Some low-affinity tetramer-binding T cells may be absent from this sample.

Sequencing of TCR-alpha and TCR-beta chains was unpaired. The method was immunoSEQ multiplex PCR; TCRdb's version includes in-frame clones alone and lacks a portion of them. Here the sample spans about 59,000 clones, 81% being singletons. The receptor was derived from an adult woman with latent tuberculosis. The sequenced material came from CD1b-GMM tetramer-negative cells sorted from PBMCs.

CDR3 DNA: TGTGCCAGCAGCTTAGGTGGGACAAGGCCCGGGGAGCTGTTTTTT. Translation gives CASSLGGTRPGELFF. This sequence joins TRBV7-9 and TRBJ2-2; TRBD1 might be the D (6 bases). The V gene lost 1 base and the J gene lost 6 bases, with 12 bases spanning the gap. The CDR3 consists of 15 residues. Germline-derived CDR1 and CDR2 are SEHNR and FQNEAQ (reference sequence).